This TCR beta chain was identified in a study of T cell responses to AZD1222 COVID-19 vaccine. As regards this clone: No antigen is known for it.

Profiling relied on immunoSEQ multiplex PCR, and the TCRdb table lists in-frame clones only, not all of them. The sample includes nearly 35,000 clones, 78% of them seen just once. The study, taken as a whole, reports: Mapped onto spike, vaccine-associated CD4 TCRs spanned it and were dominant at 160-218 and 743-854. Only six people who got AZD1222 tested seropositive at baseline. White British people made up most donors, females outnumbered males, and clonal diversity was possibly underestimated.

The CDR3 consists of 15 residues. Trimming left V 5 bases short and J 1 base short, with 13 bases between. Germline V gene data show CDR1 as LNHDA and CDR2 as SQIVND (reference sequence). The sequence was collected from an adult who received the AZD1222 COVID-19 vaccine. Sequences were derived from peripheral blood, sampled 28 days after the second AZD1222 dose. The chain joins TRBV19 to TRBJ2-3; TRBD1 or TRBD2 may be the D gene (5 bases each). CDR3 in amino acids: CASSPWTGRTDTQYF. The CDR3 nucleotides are TGTGCCAGTAGTCCGTGGACGGGACGCACAGATACGCAGTATTTT.